These T cell receptor beta chains were read from a single sample in a study of beta chain features in type 1 diabetes. The protocol was immunoSEQ multiplex PCR, while the TCRdb copy is restricted to in-frame clones and leaves out a portion. Of around 710,000 clones listed, roughly an eighth are singletons. Input material: naive CD4+ T cells from blood. These TCRs come from a man aged 25-45 years with type 1 diabetes. The CDR3 runs from the conserved cysteine through the conserved F or W. Each record gives: V gene, J gene, CDR3 protein.

TRBV7-2	TRBJ2-3	CASSTRTSGGSDTQYF
TRBV29-1	TRBJ2-7	CSASAQSYEQYF
TRBV4-3	TRBJ1-1	CASSQRYRVPGEAFF
TRBV2	TRBJ1-1	CASSFGQGGTEAFF
TRBV30	TRBJ2-5	CAWNPQQSGTQYF
TRBV30	TRBJ1-2	CAWSGGYGYTF
TRBV2	TRBJ2-3	CASSERAGGSTDTQYF
TRBV5-1	TRBJ2-4	CASSSGREGDIQYF
TRBV28	TRBJ2-5	CASLDNRGAGLETQYF
TRBV25-1	TRBJ2-7	CASTPVVDTGITYEQYF
TRBV11-2	TRBJ2-6	CASSWGVSGANVLTF
TRBV11-1	TRBJ2-5	CASSWTEQETQYF
TRBV4-3	TRBJ2-6	CASSQEPHGLSGANVLTF
TRBV5-4	TRBJ1-2	CASSSVPLYGYTF
TRBV9	TRBJ2-7	CASARGDRKGEQYF
TRBV27	TRBJ1-5	CASTPGAGFNQPQHF
TRBV5-1	TRBJ2-2	CASSPAGNTGELFF
TRBV6-6	TRBJ2-2	CASRPGSPGELFF
TRBV5-1	TRBJ1-1	CASSLVGGNTEAFF
TRBV5-1	TRBJ2-2	CASSLTLAGVLLNTGELFF
TRBV30	TRBJ1-5	CAWSVRGRRSNQPQHF
TRBV9	TRBJ2-3	CASSVTGTSGERVTDTQYF
TRBV18	TRBJ1-4	CASSLRTGVREKLFF
TRBV7-2	TRBJ2-7	CASSLSRLTYEQYF
TRBV7-8	TRBJ2-5	CASSFPQGAETQYF
TRBV5-4	TRBJ2-3	CASSLSGLAGTDTQYF
TRBV5-5	TRBJ2-1	CASSFQAGGLGEQFF
TRBV29-1	TRBJ2-3	CSVEGYTDTQYF
TRBV7-9	TRBJ2-5	CASSLALANQETQYF
TRBV7-3	TRBJ2-6	CASSEQGSNSGANVLTF
TRBV25-1	TRBJ1-6	CASSDAMSSYNSPLHF
TRBV7-2	TRBJ1-5	CASSLTSISNQPQHF
TRBV14	TRBJ1-5	CATPGRRNQPQHF
TRBV15	TRBJ1-5	CATSRDDRGNQPQHF
TRBV19	TRBJ2-7	CASSIGQISYEQYF
TRBV11-2	-	CASSLGGTDHSYEQYF
TRBV19	TRBJ1-5	CASSSEGNQPQHF
TRBV7-8	TRBJ1-2	CASSLAIQGAQGGYTF
TRBV4-3	TRBJ2-3	CASSQGVSTDTQYF
TRBV6-1	TRBJ2-7	CASRGSIWGYEQYF
TRBV4-3	TRBJ1-5	CASSQGDQSNQPQHF